Below, 18 T cell receptor beta chains from the same sample are listed, as sequenced in a study of T cell responses to AZD1222 COVID-19 vaccine. This table comes from immunoSEQ multiplex PCR, and its TCRdb copy is limited to in-frame clones, with some not included. The sample consists of about 110,000 clones, approximately 83% of them appearing once. Sample: peripheral blood, taken on day 0 of AZD1222 vaccination. The receptors were sampled from an adult in good health.

This chain's CDR3 is CASSFAGGPTDTQYF. The CDR3 DNA reads as TGTGCCAGCAGTTTCGCGGGAGGGCCCACAGATACGCAGTATTTT. The rearrangement uses TRBV27 and TRBJ2-3; 9 bases match TRBD2. Germline lookup yields CDR1 MNHEY and CDR2 SMNVEV (reference sequence). The CDR3 has 15 amino acids. The trim removed 3 bases at V and 2 bases at J, leaving 3 bases unmatched.

The chain combines TRBV19 with TRBJ2-3, with no clear D. Germline V CDR1 and CDR2: LNHDA, SQIVND (reference sequence). The CDR3 has 13 amino acids. V shed 4 bases and J shed 4 bases, with 9 bases lying between them. CDR3 protein: CASSKEGSDTQYF. The CDR3 nucleotides are TGTGCCAGTAGTAAGGAAGGGTCAGATACGCAGTATTTT.

In this sample, this clone turned up a few times. The chain couples TRBV19 to TRBJ1-1; D might be TRBD1 (6 bases). Germline V gives CDR1 LNHDA, CDR2 SQIVND (reference sequence). This CDR3 spans 15 amino acids. V was pared by 5 bases and J by 3 bases, with 16 bases between. The CDR3 sequence is CASSPLQGGDTEAFF. CDR3 nucleotides: TGTGCCAGTAGTCCTTTACAGGGTGGCGACACTGAAGCTTTCTTT.

The V gene is TRBV5-1, the J gene TRBJ2-3; D may be TRBD2 (6 bases). CDR3 size: 16 residues. In germline, CDR1 is SGHRS, CDR2 YFSETQ. The V end was cut by 0 bases, the J end by 0 bases, with 11 bases between. CDR3 protein: CASSLALAPSTDTQYF. CDR3 bases: TGCGCCAGCAGCTTGGCGCTAGCGCCGAGCACAGATACGCAGTATTTT.

This chain uses TRBV2 with TRBJ2-5; D is perhaps TRBD2 (6 bases). The CDR3 runs to 15 residues. Trimming stripped 6 bases from V and 4 bases from J, with 18 bases between. The germline V gene encodes CDR1 SNHLY and CDR2 FYNNEI. CDR3 loop: CASRAGGTIRETQYF. CDR3 in DNA: TGTGCCAGCAGAGCCGGCGGGACGATACGAGAGACCCAGTACTTC.

The V gene is TRBV11-3, the J gene TRBJ2-2; 7 bases are a match to TRBD2. The length of the CDR3 is 14 residues. Germline lookup yields CDR1 SGHNT and CDR2 YENEEA. V shed 7 bases and J 4 bases; nucleotides not matched to a gene: 6. This chain's CDR3 is CASTWGGSTGELFF. The CDR3 nucleotides are TGTGCCAGCACCTGGGGCGGGAGCACCGGGGAGCTGTTTTTT.

The chain recombines TRBV9 with TRBJ1-1; D is uncertain. Trimming shortened V by 0 bases and J by 5 bases, and 8 bases separated the two germline ends. This CDR3 is 13 amino acids long. The V gene's germline CDR1 is SGDLS and CDR2 YYNGEE. The CDR3 DNA sequence: TGTGCCAGCAGCGTAGCTTTGGTGACTGAAGCTTTCTTT. Its protein is CASSVALVTEAFF. Looking up the rest from reference TRBV9 and TRBJ1-1 gives the full variable domain: DSGVTQTPKHLITATGQRVTLRCSPRSGDLSVYWYQQSLDQGLQFLIQYYNGEERAKGNILERFSAQQFPDLHSELNLSSLELGDSALYFCASSVALVTEAFFGQGTRLTVV.

This clone has only one observation. The chain uses TRBV19 and TRBJ2-5; either TRBD1 or TRBD2 may supply D (5 bases each). V was pared by 6 bases and J by 5 bases, with 16 bases between. Germline V gene lookup returns CDR1 LNHDA and CDR2 SQIVND (reference sequence). CDR3 length: 14 amino acids. Here the CDR3 reads CASREDQGRETQYF. The CDR3, as DNA: TGTGCCAGTAGAGAGGATCAGGGACGGGAGACCCAGTACTTC. The variable domain in full, with the rest retrieved from reference TRBV19 and TRBJ2-5, is DGGITQSPKYLFRKEGQNVTLSCEQNLNHDAMYWYRQDPGQGLRLIYYSQIVNDFQKGDIAEGYSVSREKKESFPLTVTSAQKNPTAFYLCASREDQGRETQYFGPGTRLLVL.

The V and J genes are TRBV7-8 and TRBJ1-2; D gene uncertain. V lost 2 bases, J lost 4 bases, and 11 bases lay in between. The CDR3 is 14 amino acids. Germline CDR1 is SGHVS and CDR2 is FQNEAQ. The CDR3 is CASSLSGALYGYTF. CDR3 in DNA: TGTGCCAGCAGCTTATCTGGAGCTCTCTATGGCTACACCTTC.

The rearrangement links TRBV11-2 to TRBJ1-1; D not certain. The germline V and J ends were trimmed by 2 bases and 8 bases, with 12 bases remaining between them. The germline V gene encodes CDR1 SGHAT and CDR2 FQNNGV. This CDR3 has 13 residues. This CDR3 reads CASSLIREKEAFF. The CDR3 DNA is TGTGCCAGCAGCTTAATAAGGGAAAAGGAAGCTTTCTTT.

This chain links TRBV10-3 with TRBJ1-5; TRBD1 is a possible D gene (5 bases). Trimming pared 8 bases from V and 0 bases from J, leaving 5 bases between. From germline, CDR1 is ENHRY and CDR2 SYGVKD. The CDR3 loop spans 12 amino acids. The CDR3 sequence: CAIGGSNQPQHF. The CDR3 DNA follows: TGTGCCATCGGGGGTAGCAATCAGCCCCAGCATTTT.

The chain links TRBV6-2 or TRBV6-3 to TRBJ1-5; weak D call: TRBD1 (5 bases). The CDR3 loop spans 15 amino acids. V was pared by 4 bases and J by 6 bases, with 16 bases between. Germline V gene lookup returns CDR1 MNHEY and CDR2 SVGEGT. In DNA, the CDR3 is TGTGCCAGCAGTTTCGGGGTCTCGAGGGGTCAGCCCCAGCATTTT. This encodes CASSFGVSRGQPQHF.

V and J are TRBV19 and TRBJ1-5; 7 nucleotides match TRBD1. Germline V gene lookup returns CDR1 LNHDA and CDR2 SQIVND (reference sequence). This CDR3 is built from 16 residues. V lost 7 bases to trimming and J lost 7 bases; unmatched junction nucleotides: 16. As DNA, the CDR3 is TGTGCCAGTACCCTAACCCCACAGGGGTCGAGCCAGCCCCAGCATTTT. The encoded protein is CASTLTPQGSSQPQHF.

The chain joins TRBV9 to TRBJ2-2; 8 bases are shared with TRBD1. V lost 3 bases to trimming and J lost 1 base; unmatched junction nucleotides: 5. CDR3 length: 16 amino acids. Germline CDR1 reads SGDLS; CDR2 reads YYNGEE. The DNA for the CDR3 is TGTGCCAGCAGCGGGCAAGGACAGGGGAACACCGGGGAGCTGTTTTTT. The encoded protein is CASSGQGQGNTGELFF.

The chain recombines TRBV5-6 with TRBJ1-3; TRBD1 might be the D (6 bases). This CDR3 comprises 16 residues. CDR1 is SGHDT and CDR2 is YYEEEE in the germline V gene. Between the trimmed V and J ends, which lost 0 bases and 0 bases, there was a span of 10 bases. The CDR3 protein is CASSLDRALSGNTIYF. The CDR3 coding sequence is TGTGCCAGCAGCTTGGACAGGGCCCTCTCTGGAAACACCATATATTTT.

The chain uses TRBV4-2 and TRBJ2-6, with 8 positions matching TRBD1. Trimming removed 2 bases from V and 1 base from J; junction bases left unmatched: 7. The V gene's germline CDR1 is LGHNA and CDR2 YNFKEQ. The CDR3 totals 18 residues. This CDR3 reads CASSQHQDRVSGANVLTF. DNA for the CDR3: TGTGCCAGCAGCCAACACCAGGACAGGGTTTCTGGGGCCAACGTCCTGACTTTC.

The gene calls are TRBV28 and TRBJ1-2; the D is unclear. V lost 2 bases and J 3 bases, leaving 10 bases between the germline ends. Per germline, CDR1 MDHEN and CDR2 SYDVKM. There are 14 residues in the CDR3. Here the CDR3 DNA reads TGTGCCAGCAGTTTAGGGTCCACGTACTATGGCTACACCTTC. As protein: CASSLGSTYYGYTF.

This chain uses TRBV20-1 with TRBJ2-7; D remains unclear. The germline V and J ends were trimmed by 7 bases and 3 bases, with 10 bases remaining between them. There are 11 residues in the CDR3. Germline V gives CDR1 DFQATT, CDR2 SNEGSKA (reference sequence). CDR3 amino acids: CSGHRNYEQYF. Written as DNA, the CDR3 is TGCAGTGGGCACCGAAACTACGAGCAGTACTTC.